This is a list of T cell receptor beta chains from one sample in a study of T cell responses to AZD1222 COVID-19 vaccine. Produced via immunoSEQ multiplex PCR; TCRdb's table is partial and in-frame only. The repertoire holds 95,000 to 150,000 clones, 92% seen once, with around 15% in the top ten. The sequences come from peripheral blood, collected on day 0 of AZD1222 vaccination. All receptors derive from an adult in good health. CDR3s include the opening cysteine and the closing phenylalanine or tryptophan. Fields, in order: V gene, J gene, D gene, clone size, CDR3 DNA, CDR3 protein. The D gene is left open where the match is weak. Not every row has a clone size; where given, it reads once, few, many or a size class.

>TRBV29-1|TRBJ1-1|.|.
TGCAGCGTTGTAGCTGGGGCCACTGAAGCTTTCTTT
CSVVAGATEAFF
>TRBV28|TRBJ2-1|TRBD2|.
TGTGCCAGCAGTTTATTTTCTAGCGGAACAAGGGGTGAGCAGTTCTTC
CASSLFSSGTRGEQFF
>TRBV11-3|TRBJ2-5|TRBD1|.
TGTGCCAGCAGCTCGGGACAGGGGGCGAGAGAGACCCAGTACTTC
CASSSGQGARETQYF
>TRBV7-9|TRBJ2-4|.|.
TGTGCCAGCAGCTTCGAAGGATTAGCCAAAAACATTCAGTACTTC
CASSFEGLAKNIQYF
>TRBV7-2|TRBJ1-1|.|.
TGTGCCAGCAGCTTATCGCCAGGAAGGAACACTGAAGCTTTCTTT
CASSLSPGRNTEAFF
>TRBV19|TRBJ1-2|.|once
TGTGCCAGTAGTCCAGGGGCGGCGGGCTATGGCTACACCTTC
CASSPGAAGYGYTF
>TRBV7-9|TRBJ2-6|.|.
TGTGCCAGCAGCTTCCCTAGGGCTGTTTCTGGGGCCAACGTCCTGACTTTC
CASSFPRAVSGANVLTF
>TRBV9|TRBJ2-2|TRBD1|few
TGTGCCAGCAGCAGACAGACAGGGACCGGGGAGCTGTTTTTT
CASSRQTGTGELFF
>TRBV6-2/TRBV6-3|TRBJ1-1|TRBD1|.
TGTGCCAGCAGCATACTAGCACTGTCGGGACAGAGTGCTTTCTTT
CASSILALSGQSAFF
>TRBV5-1|TRBJ1-4|TRBD1|once
TGCGCCAGTTCAGCACGGGAGGACAGGGCTAATGAAAAACTGTTTTTT
CASSAREDRANEKLFF
>TRBV5-5|TRBJ1-3|.|once
TGTGCCAGCAGCTTGGATCTCGCCCTAGGTGGAAACACCATATATTTT
CASSLDLALGGNTIYF
>TRBV28|TRBJ2-5|.|.
TGTGCCAGCAGTTCCGCCGGGACACTTCAAGAGACCCAGTACTTC
CASSSAGTLQETQYF
>TRBV6-2/TRBV6-3|TRBJ2-7|TRBD2|.
TGTGCCAGCAGCTCCCCCCTCACGGGGGGGTACGAGCAGTACTTC
CASSSPLTGGYEQYF
>TRBV7-9|TRBJ2-7|TRBD2|.
TGTGCCAGCAGCTTAGGCGGACTAGCGGGAGACGAGCAGTACTTC
CASSLGGLAGDEQYF
>TRBV7-2|TRBJ1-2|.|once
TGTGCCAGCAGCTTAGTAATAACCGGGGATGGCTACACCTTC
CASSLVITGDGYTF
>TRBV11-3|TRBJ1-5|.|.
TGTGCCAGCAGCTTAGTCCGGGACACCTATCAGCCCCAGCATTTT
CASSLVRDTYQPQHF
>TRBV7-8|TRBJ1-4|.|.
TGTGCCAGCAGCTTTTTGACCGAGAATGAAAAACTGTTTTTT
CASSFLTENEKLFF
>TRBV9|TRBJ1-1|.|.
TGTGCCAGCAGCGTCGGGACTGCGAACACTGAAGCTTTCTTT
CASSVGTANTEAFF
>TRBV5-1|TRBJ2-2|.|once
TGCGCCAGCAGCTTGATTTTAGGCAGGGGCACCGGGGAGCTGTTTTTT
CASSLILGRGTGELFF
>TRBV27|TRBJ1-3|.|once
TGTGCCAGCAGTTTCCGGGGGATCGGAAACACCATATATTTT
CASSFRGIGNTIYF
>TRBV12-3/TRBV12-4|TRBJ1-5|.|.
TGTGCCAGCAGTCACGGGACCCTAATGCATTTT
CASSHGTLMHF
>TRBV7-2|TRBJ2-7|.|once
TGTGCCAGCAGCACCGCCTTCGGAAACGAGCAGTACTTC
CASSTAFGNEQYF
>TRBV6-5|TRBJ2-7|.|.
TGTGCCAGCAGTTACTCGTATAGCTCCTACGAGCAGTACTTC
CASSYSYSSYEQYF
>TRBV4-3|TRBJ1-1|.|.
TGCGCCAGCAGCCAAGCGTGGTCGGGGCTCCCTGAAGCTTTCTTT
CASSQAWSGLPEAFF
>TRBV3-1/TRBV3-2|TRBJ2-1|.|.
TGTGCCAGCAGCCAAGGTGCGGGACCTTACAATGAGCAGTTCTTC
CASSQGAGPYNEQFF
>TRBV4-3|TRBJ2-1|.|.
TGCGCCAGCAGCCAATTTACGGGGTACAATGAGCAGTTCTTC
CASSQFTGYNEQFF
>TRBV5-1|TRBJ1-5|TRBD1|.
TGCGCCAGCAGCGAGGGACAGGGGGCGAGCAATCAGCCCCAGCATTTT
CASSEGQGASNQPQHF
>TRBV27|TRBJ1-1|.|.
TGTGCCAGCAGTCCCTCAGCGGGTTATGAAGCTTTCTTT
CASSPSAGYEAFF
>TRBV12-3/TRBV12-4|TRBJ2-7|.|.
TGTGCCAGCAGTCCGGGACAAGACTACGAGCAGTACTTC
CASSPGQDYEQYF